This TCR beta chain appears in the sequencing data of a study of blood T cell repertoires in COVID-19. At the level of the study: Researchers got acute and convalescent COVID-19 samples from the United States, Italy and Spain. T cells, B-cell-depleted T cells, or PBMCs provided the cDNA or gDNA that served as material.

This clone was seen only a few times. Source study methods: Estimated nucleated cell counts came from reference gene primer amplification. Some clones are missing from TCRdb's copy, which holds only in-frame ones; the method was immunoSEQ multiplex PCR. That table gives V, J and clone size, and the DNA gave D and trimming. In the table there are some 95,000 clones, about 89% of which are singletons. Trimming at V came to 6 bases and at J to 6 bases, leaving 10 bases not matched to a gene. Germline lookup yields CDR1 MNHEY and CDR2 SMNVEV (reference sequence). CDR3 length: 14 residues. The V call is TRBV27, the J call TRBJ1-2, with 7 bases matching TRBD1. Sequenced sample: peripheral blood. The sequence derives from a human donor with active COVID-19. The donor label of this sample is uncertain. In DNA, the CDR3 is TGTGCCAGCAGACAATCCGGGACAGCCAATGGCTACACCTTC. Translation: CASRQSGTANGYTF.